Listed below are T cell receptor beta chains from one sample, sequenced in a study of cytomegalovirus exposure and HLA in healthy donors. Sequencing was performed with immunoSEQ multiplex PCR; in TCRdb, only in-frame clones are kept and a portion is missing. The table has roughly 160,000 clones, roughly four fifths seen once; the top ten hold around 2.6%. Sample: PBMCs. These receptors came from a female donor in good health and CMV-seronegative. The CDR3 runs from the conserved cysteine through the conserved F or W. D genes are given only for firm matches. Expanded clones are given a class, and other clones once, few, many or no size at all.

clone size,J gene,D gene,V gene,CDR3 protein,CDR3 DNA
.,TRBJ2-7,TRBD1,TRBV5-4,CASSPGTGDYEQYF,TGTGCCAGCAGCCCCGGGACAGGGGACTACGAGCAGTACTTC
few,TRBJ1-2,TRBD1,TRBV30,CAWLQGVRGYTF,TGTGCCTGGCTACAGGGGGTCCGTGGCTACACCTTC
few,TRBJ2-3,.,TRBV18,CASSRAQPDTQYF,TGTGCCAGCTCACGGGCCCAGCCAGATACGCAGTATTTT
.,TRBJ1-1,.,TRBV30,CAWRNRAAGAAFF,TGTGCCTGGCGGAACAGGGCAGCAGGGGCAGCTTTCTTT
.,TRBJ1-3,.,TRBV6-5,CASSPTWRGPSNF,TGTGCCAGCAGTCCGACCTGGAGGGGCCCTTCGAATTTT
.,TRBJ1-2,TRBD1,TRBV15,CATSRDWGEQGTNYGYTF,TGTGCCACCAGCAGAGATTGGGGGGAACAGGGGACTAACTATGGCTACACCTTC
.,TRBJ1-1,.,TRBV28,CASSLFIRLEAFF,TGTGCCAGCAGTTTATTTATCCGTCTTGAAGCTTTCTTT
.,TRBJ2-5,.,TRBV7-2,CASSLAFQETQYF,TGTGCCAGCAGCCTAGCCTTCCAAGAGACCCAGTACTTC
.,TRBJ2-1,TRBD2,TRBV29-1,CSVARRLAGLNEQFF,TGCAGCGTGGCGAGAAGGCTAGCGGGACTCAATGAGCAGTTCTTC
.,TRBJ1-1,.,TRBV6-5,CASSLTGYEAFF,TGTGCCAGCAGTCTCACAGGGTATGAAGCTTTCTTT
.,TRBJ2-3,TRBD2,TRBV15,CATSRERWTRGPDTQYF,TGTGCCACCAGCAGAGAGAGGTGGACTAGAGGGCCAGATACGCAGTATTTT
.,TRBJ1-2,.,TRBV6-5,CASSPGGAIGYTF,TGTGCCAGCAGCCCGGGGGGGGCGATCGGCTACACCTTC
.,TRBJ2-1,.,TRBV6-6,CAAVQHLGGEQFF,TGTGCCGCGGTACAGCACCTTGGGGGGGAGCAGTTCTTC
.,TRBJ1-4,.,TRBV7-9,CASSLAGPGLNEKLFF,TGTGCCAGCAGCTTAGCGGGGCCTGGCCTTAATGAAAAACTGTTTTTT
.,TRBJ2-5,.,TRBV9,CASSQEAGQETQYF,TGTGCCAGCAGCCAGGAAGCTGGGCAAGAGACCCAGTACTTC
.,TRBJ1-1,.,TRBV7-3,CASRAGSNTEAFF,TGTGCCAGCAGGGCAGGATCGAACACTGAAGCTTTCTTT
.,TRBJ2-3,.,TRBV7-3,CASSLKAGLADTQYF,TGTGCCAGCAGCTTAAAAGCAGGCCTGGCAGATACGCAGTATTTT
.,TRBJ2-5,TRBD1,TRBV29-1,CSVEDRGQGAQYF,TGCAGCGTTGAAGATCGGGGACAGGGGGCCCAGTACTTC
.,TRBJ1-4,.,TRBV28,CASRHGGEKLFF,TGTGCCAGCAGACACGGAGGTGAAAAACTGTTTTTT
.,TRBJ1-1,.,TRBV5-6,CASSPTQNTEAFF,TGTGCCAGCAGCCCCACACAGAACACTGAAGCTTTCTTT
.,TRBJ2-3,.,TRBV5-4,CASSQSAPGGPDTQYF,TGCGCCAGCAGCCAATCGGCCCCGGGGGGCCCAGATACGCAGTATTTT
.,TRBJ1-2,.,TRBV7-3,CASSLGGTDNYGYTF,TGTGCCAGCAGCTTGGGCGGGACGGATAACTATGGCTACACCTTC
.,TRBJ1-2,.,TRBV6-1,CASSDWSNGYTF,TGTGCCAGCAGTGATTGGAGTAATGGCTACACCTTC
.,TRBJ2-7,TRBD1,TRBV5-5,CASSLTGTTYEQYF,TGTGCCAGCAGCCTGACAGGGACGACCTACGAGCAGTACTTC
.,TRBJ1-6,.,TRBV7-3,CASSFNQGPDSPLHF,TGTGCCAGCAGCTTCAATCAGGGGCCTGATTCACCCCTCCACTTT
.,TRBJ2-1,TRBD2,TRBV4-1,CASSQAPGTSGNNEQFF,TGCGCCAGCAGCCAAGCTCCCGGGACTAGCGGTAACAATGAGCAGTTCTTC
.,TRBJ2-7,TRBD1,TRBV6-5,CASSLQTGDEQYF,TGTGCCAGCAGTCTCCAGACAGGGGACGAGCAGTACTTC
few,TRBJ2-3,TRBD2,TRBV28,CASSQARLAGQLDTQYF,TGTGCCAGCAGTCAAGCCAGACTAGCGGGACAGTTAGATACGCAGTATTTT
few,TRBJ2-5,TRBD2,TRBV11-2,CASSLDSGVGTQYF,TGTGCCAGCAGCTTAGATAGCGGGGTTGGGACCCAGTACTTC
.,TRBJ2-5,.,TRBV5-1,CASSLDVGGPETQYF,TGCGCCAGCTCACTGGACGTGGGGGGGCCGGAGACCCAGTACTTC
.,TRBJ1-1,.,TRBV27,CASRMTGNTEAFF,TGTGCCAGCCGAATGACAGGCAACACTGAAGCTTTCTTT
.,TRBJ1-5,.,TRBV28,CASSFQGNINQPQHF,TGTGCCAGCAGTTTTCAGGGGAATATCAATCAGCCCCAGCATTTT
.,TRBJ2-7,.,TRBV9,CASSVGDTSYEQYF,TGTGCCAGCAGCGTAGGGGACACCTCCTACGAGCAGTACTTC
.,TRBJ2-1,TRBD1,TRBV7-9,CASSPYGTGGSREFF,TGTGCCAGCAGCCCATATGGGACAGGGGGGTCGAGGGAGTTCTTC
.,TRBJ1-2,.,TRBV6-5,CASTTTGAYYGYTF,TGTGCCAGCACCACCACAGGCGCCTACTATGGCTACACCTTC
.,TRBJ1-5,TRBD1,TRBV4-2,CASSQDRGGQPQHF,TGTGCCAGCAGCCAGGACAGGGGCGGTCAGCCCCAGCATTTT
.,TRBJ2-5,.,TRBV18,CASSPLSETQYF,TGTGCCAGCTCACCTCTGTCGGAGACCCAGTACTTC
.,TRBJ2-5,.,TRBV10-2,CASSETPAGETQYF,TGCGCCAGCAGTGAGACGCCCGCGGGGGAGACCCAGTACTTC
.,TRBJ2-1,.,TRBV6-5,CASRTTYNEQFF,TGTGCCAGCAGGACTACCTACAATGAGCAGTTCTTC
few,TRBJ2-3,TRBD2,TRBV2,CATETGLAGGRGTDTQYF,TGTGCCACTGAGACGGGACTAGCGGGGGGAAGAGGCACAGATACGCAGTATTTT
few,TRBJ1-1,TRBD1,TRBV5-1,CASSFDRGTEAFF,TGCGCCAGCAGCTTTGACAGGGGCACTGAAGCTTTCTTT
.,TRBJ1-2,TRBD1,TRBV6-5,CASKGTGRNYGYTF,TGTGCCAGCAAGGGGACAGGTCGTAACTATGGCTACACCTTC
.,TRBJ1-1,TRBD1,TRBV19,CASTTWRQGASNTEAFF,TGTGCCAGTACCACGTGGCGACAGGGGGCTTCTAACACTGAAGCTTTCTTT
.,TRBJ1-1,.,TRBV21-1,CASSKVSRRSTEAFF,TGTGCCAGCAGCAAAGTAAGTCGGCGGAGCACTGAAGCTTTCTTT
.,TRBJ2-2,TRBD2,TRBV11-2,CASRPPLTPGGYTGELFF,TGTGCCAGCAGACCGCCCCTTACCCCGGGGGGGTACACCGGGGAGCTGTTTTTT
.,TRBJ2-5,.,TRBV11-2,CASSLSETQYF,TGTGCCAGCAGCTTGAGCGAGACCCAGTACTTC
few,TRBJ2-2,.,TRBV4-1,CASSQDRAGLAGELFF,TGCGCCAGCAGCCAAGATCGGGCAGGGTTGGCCGGGGAGCTGTTTTTT
.,TRBJ2-7,TRBD1,TRBV6-1,CASNRDRLYEQYF,TGTGCCAGCAACCGGGACAGGCTGTACGAGCAGTACTTC
few,TRBJ2-2,TRBD1,TRBV7-9,CASSPGTGRSNTGELFF,TGTGCCAGCAGCCCAGGGACAGGGAGGTCGAACACCGGGGAGCTGTTTTTT